These 5 T cell receptor beta chains were sequenced from one sample in a study of blood T cells in healthy people across ages (dated by TCRdb to between 2014 and 2017). Library preparation employed 5' RACE. Instrument on record: Illumina HiSeq 2500. A second PCR of about 7 to 12 cycles was run with a J-beta primer mix and a sample-barcoded 5' primer. TCRdb itself trimmed the public reads at Q25 with fastp, ran MiXCR and retained productive beta chains. Records with the same CDR3 protein are collapsed into one entry carrying the most frequent genes and DNA. The sample table records 750,000 or so distinct CDR3 sequences; roughly 25% of these occur just once. The ten largest clones capture under 9.5% of the sample. These data were also filed under a second study, of T cells of mothers and their children.

Sequencing input: blood. These receptors were obtained from a boy between 10 and 17 years old in good health.

This chain uses TRBV5-5 with TRBJ2-5; 7 nucleotides match TRBD2. The J call may be wrong; the DNA end is better matched by TRBJ2-1. CDR1 and CDR2 from the germline V gene are SGHKS and YYEKEE (reference sequence). This CDR3 has 14 amino acids. CDR3 residues: CASSPTSEANEQFF. CDR3 bases: TGTGCCAGCAGCCCAACTAGCGAGGCCAATGAGCAGTTCTTC.

The rearrangement links TRBV6-1 to TRBJ1-2; 7 bases map to TRBD1. The trim removed 6 bases at V and 7 bases at J, leaving 5 bases unmatched. CDR1 and CDR2 from the germline V gene are MNHNS and SASEGT. The CDR3 covers 12 residues. As DNA, the CDR3 is TGTGCCAGCAGGACAGGGAGGACTGGCTACACCTTC. Translating it yields CASRTGRTGYTF.

The chain employs TRBV6-2 or TRBV6-3 and TRBJ2-5; D remains unclear. V lost 4 bases, J lost 4 bases, and 19 bases lay in between. The CDR3 is made up of 16 amino acids. CDR1 and CDR2 from the germline V gene are MNHEY and SVGEGT. The CDR3 region is CASSSLDSLMRETQYF. The CDR3 DNA sequence: TGTGCCAGCAGTTCCTTAGATTCTCTGATGCGAGAGACCCAGTACTTC.

V is TRBV7-2 and J is TRBJ2-5, with D possibly called TRBD1 or TRBD2 (5 bases each). V shed 1 base and J shed 3 bases, with 12 bases lying between them. The CDR3 is made up of 15 amino acids. Per germline, CDR1 SGHTA and CDR2 FQGNSA. Here the CDR3 reads CASSLVGTPEETQYF. The CDR3 DNA reads TGTGCCAGCAGCTTAGTCGGGACGCCGGAAGAGACCCAGTACTTC.

The gene calls are TRBV24-1 and TRBJ2-2, with D possibly being TRBD1 or TRBD2 (5 bases each). V was shortened by 7 bases and J by 0 bases, with 14 bases between the two germline ends. CDR1 and CDR2 from the germline V gene are KGHDR and SFDVKD. The CDR3 consists of 16 residues. The CDR3 loop reads CATSPGTDANTGELFF. For the CDR3, the DNA is TGTGCCACCAGCCCCGGGACGGATGCGAACACCGGGGAGCTGTTTTTT.